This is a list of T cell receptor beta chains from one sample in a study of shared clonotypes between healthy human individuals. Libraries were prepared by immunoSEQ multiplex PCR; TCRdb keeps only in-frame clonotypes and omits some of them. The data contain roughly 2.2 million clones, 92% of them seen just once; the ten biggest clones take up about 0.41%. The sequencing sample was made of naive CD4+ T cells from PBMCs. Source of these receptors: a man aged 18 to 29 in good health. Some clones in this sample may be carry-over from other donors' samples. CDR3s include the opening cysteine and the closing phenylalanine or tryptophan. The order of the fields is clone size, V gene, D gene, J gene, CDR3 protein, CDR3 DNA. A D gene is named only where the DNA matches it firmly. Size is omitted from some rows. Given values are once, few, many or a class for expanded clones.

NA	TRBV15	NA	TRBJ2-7	CATSGHKSSYEQYF	TGTGCCACCAGCGGTCACAAGAGCTCCTACGAGCAGTACTTC
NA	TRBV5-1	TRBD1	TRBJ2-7	CASSPGTGERYEQYF	TGCGCCAGCAGCCCCGGGACAGGGGAAAGGTACGAGCAGTACTTC
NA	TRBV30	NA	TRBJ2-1	CAGTLAGTGAYNEQFF	TGTGCCGGAACCCTAGCGGGTACAGGGGCCTACAATGAGCAGTTCTTC
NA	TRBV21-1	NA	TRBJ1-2	CASSPEAEDHGYTF	TGTGCCAGCAGCCCCGAGGCGGAAGACCATGGCTACACCTTC
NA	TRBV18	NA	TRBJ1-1	CASSPYDTLNTEAFF	TGTGCCAGCTCACCCTACGACACCCTGAACACTGAAGCTTTCTTT
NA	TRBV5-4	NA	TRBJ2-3	CASSLALSRAARKPDTQYF	TGTGCCAGCAGCTTGGCCTTGTCTAGGGCGGCGAGGAAGCCGGATACGCAGTATTTT
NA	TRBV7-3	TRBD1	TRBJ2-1	CASSFTDRERQFF	TGTGCCAGCAGCTTTACGGACAGGGAAAGGCAGTTCTTC
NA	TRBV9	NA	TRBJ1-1	CASSAVQGTEAFF	TGTGCCAGCAGCGCCGTACAGGGAACTGAAGCTTTCTTT
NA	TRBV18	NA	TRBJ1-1	CASSAGQNLNTEAFF	TGTGCCAGCTCAGCAGGACAGAACCTGAACACTGAAGCTTTCTTT
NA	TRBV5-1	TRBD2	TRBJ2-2	CASSPGLAGAGELFF	TGCGCCAGCAGCCCGGGACTAGCGGGAGCGGGGGAGCTGTTTTTT
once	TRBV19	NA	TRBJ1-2	CASSAPRDRDYGYTF	TGTGCCAGTAGTGCGCCCCGGGACCGCGACTATGGCTACACCTTC
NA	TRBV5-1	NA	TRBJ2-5	CASSLVSVGETQYF	TGCGCCAGCAGCCTTGTCAGCGTGGGCGAGACCCAGTACTTC
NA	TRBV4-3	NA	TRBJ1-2	CASSQDYRGRYGYTF	TGCGCCAGCAGCCAAGATTACAGAGGGCGGTATGGCTACACCTTC
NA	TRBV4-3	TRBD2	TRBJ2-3	CASSQDTALGSGSGDTQYF	TGCGCCAGCAGCCAAGATACGGCCCTGGGGAGCGGGAGCGGGGATACGCAGTATTTT
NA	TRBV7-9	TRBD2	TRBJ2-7	CASSFLAGAGYEQYF	TGTGCCAGCAGCTTCCTAGCGGGAGCGGGATACGAGCAGTACTTC
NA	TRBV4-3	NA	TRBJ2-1	CASSQGSWSYNEQFF	TGCGCCAGCAGCCAAGGCTCTTGGTCCTACAATGAGCAGTTCTTC
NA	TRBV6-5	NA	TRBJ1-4	CASRQRGGTNEKLFF	TGTGCCAGCAGGCAACGGGGGGGAACTAATGAAAAACTGTTTTTT
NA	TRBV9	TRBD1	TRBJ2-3	CASSAWQGETDTQYF	TGTGCCAGCAGCGCATGGCAGGGGGAGACCGATACGCAGTATTTT
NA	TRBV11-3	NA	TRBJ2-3	CASSPKESTDTQYF	TGTGCCAGCAGCCCAAAAGAGAGCACAGATACGCAGTATTTT
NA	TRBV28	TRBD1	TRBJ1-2	CASSWDRRNYGYTF	TGTGCCAGCAGTTGGGACAGACGGAACTATGGCTATACCTTC
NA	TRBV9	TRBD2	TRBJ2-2	CASSASFSGSSAGELFF	TGTGCCAGCAGCGCTAGTTTTAGCGGGAGTAGTGCCGGGGAGCTGTTTTTT
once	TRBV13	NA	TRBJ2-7	CASRSLGDSYEQYF	TGTGCCAGCAGATCCCTGGGGGACTCCTACGAGCAGTACTTC
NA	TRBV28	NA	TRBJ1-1	CASSTLGMNTEAFF	TGTGCCAGCAGTACTCTAGGGATGAACACTGAAGCTTTCTTT
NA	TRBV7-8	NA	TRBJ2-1	CASSKGTRSSYNEQFF	TGTGCCAGCAGCAAAGGGACGCGGAGCTCCTACAATGAGCAGTTCTTC
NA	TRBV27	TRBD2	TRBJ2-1	CASSRWGRGDNEQFF	TGTGCCAGCAGCAGATGGGGGAGGGGAGACAATGAGCAGTTCTTC
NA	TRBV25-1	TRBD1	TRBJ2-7	CASRGQATYEQYF	TGTGCCAGCAGGGGACAGGCCACCTACGAGCAGTACTTC
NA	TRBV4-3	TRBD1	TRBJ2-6	CASSQDHRARDRSYRRTF	TGCGCCAGCAGCCAAGATCATCGGGCCCGGGACAGGTCTTATAGGCGGACTTTC
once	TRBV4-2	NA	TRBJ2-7	CASSQGASSVSYEQYF	TGTGCCAGCAGCCAAGGGGCGAGTAGTGTTTCGTACGAGCAGTACTTC